A single sample gave rise to the 23 T cell receptor beta chains below, sequenced in a study of cytomegalovirus exposure and HLA in healthy donors. PCR used 60 Vbeta primers and 13 Jbeta primers. Using immunoSEQ multiplex PCR, the repertoire was profiled, and TCRdb retains in-frame clones only, with some absent. This table holds 170,000 or so clones, about four fifths found once. The sequencing sample was made of PBMCs. The receptor source for this set is a boy aged 2 to 10 in good health and CMV-seronegative.

The chain combines TRBV4-1 with TRBJ2-1, with D uncertain. In germline, CDR1 is MGHRA, CDR2 YSYEKL. Trimming cost V 1 base and J 0 bases, with 7 bases left between them. The CDR3 consists of 15 residues. CDR3 sequence reads: CASSQGDTSYNEQFF. CDR3 DNA sequence: TGCGCCAGCAGCCAAGGAGATACCTCCTACAATGAGCAGTTCTTC.

V usage is TRBV2 and J usage is TRBJ2-5, with D perhaps matching TRBD2 (5 bases). This CDR3 has 13 residues. Trimming removed 7 bases at V and 4 bases at J, with 13 bases between. Germline CDR1 reads SNHLY; CDR2 reads FYNNEI. The CDR3 DNA reads as TGTGCCAGCAAGGTACTAGAGGGAGAGACCCAGTACTTC. Translating it yields CASKVLEGETQYF. The full variable domain, its missing parts supplied by reference TRBV2 and TRBJ2-5, is EPEVTQTPSHQVTQMGQEVILRCVPISNHLYFYWYRQILGQKVEFLVSFYNNEISEKSEIFDDQFSVERPDGSNFTLKIRSTKLEDSAMYFCASKVLEGETQYFGPGTRLLVL.

The V call is TRBV18, the J call TRBJ1-1; D call uncertain. Trimming took off 0 bases at V and 1 base at J, with 9 bases between the two ends. CDR1 and CDR2 from the germline V gene are KGHSH and LQKENI. The CDR3 has 15 amino acids. The CDR3 protein is CASSPPVLTNTEAFF. CDR3 sequence (DNA): TGTGCCAGCTCACCACCGGTCCTAACGAACACTGAAGCTTTCTTT. The full variable domain, in which reference TRBV18 and TRBJ1-1 provide the parts outside the CDR3, is NAGVMQNPRHLVRRRGQEARLRCSPMKGHSHVYWYRQLPEEGLKFMVYLQKENIIDESGMPKERFSAEFPKEGPSILRIQQVVRGDSAAYFCASSPPVLTNTEAFFGQGTRLTVV.

This chain uses TRBV6-5 with TRBJ2-7, with 8 nucleotides matching TRBD2. V gave up 5 bases and J gave up 0 bases; unmatched junction bases: 6. The CDR3 is made up of 15 amino acids. CDR1 MNHEY and CDR2 SVGAGI come from the germline V gene. This chain's CDR3 is CASSVTGLDSYEQYF. CDR3 bases: TGTGCCAGCAGTGTAACGGGACTAGACTCCTACGAGCAGTACTTC.

V gene TRBV5-6 combines with J gene TRBJ2-1; the D gene is possibly TRBD1 (6 bases). V lost 0 bases and J 14 bases, leaving 12 bases between the germline ends. Germline loops: CDR1 SGHDT, CDR2 YYEEEE. The CDR3 has 12 amino acids. The CDR3 nucleotides read TGTGCCAGCAGCTTGGCACAGGGTGGTGAGTTCTTC. This codes for CASSLAQGGEFF.

CDR3 nucleotides: TGTGCCAGCAGTTACTCGATACAGGGGGCGTACGAGCAGTACTTC. Translation: CASSYSIQGAYEQYF. The V gene is TRBV6-5, the J gene TRBJ2-5; the match to TRBD1 covers 9 bases. Matching the DNA end better, TRBJ2-7 makes the J call doubtful. Germline V lookup: CDR1 MNHEY, CDR2 SVGAGI. The CDR3 extends over 15 amino acids.

As concerns this clone: Germline is not matched at one junction end, which may reflect a read error. V is TRBV29-1 and J is TRBJ1-3; D not resolved. The CDR3 contains 14 residues. In germline, CDR1 is SQVTM, CDR2 ANQGSEA. The CDR3 DNA sequence: TGCAGCGTTGGACCCAGCGGGTCTGGAAACAGCATATATTTT. Encoded protein: CSVGPSGSGNSIYF.

This chain joins TRBV14 and TRBJ2-1, with 14 positions matching TRBD2. CDR3 length equals 20 residues. Per the germline V gene, CDR1 is SGHDN and CDR2 is FVKESK. The trim removed 2 bases at V and 5 bases at J, leaving 14 bases unmatched. The CDR3 nucleotides are TGTGCCAGCAGCCAACAGGGGACTAGCGGGAGTCTCACCCCCCACAATGAGCAGTTCTTC. It translates to CASSQQGTSGSLTPHNEQFF. Drawing the rest from reference TRBV14 and TRBJ2-1, the complete variable domain is EAGVTQFPSHSVIEKGQTVTLRCDPISGHDNLYWYRRVMGKEIKFLLHFVKESKQDESGMPNNRFLAERTGGTYSTLKVQPAELEDSGVYFCASSQQGTSGSLTPHNEQFFGPGTRLTVL.

The V and J genes are TRBV18 and TRBJ1-4, with D unclear. The ends were cut back, 6 bases at V and 0 bases at J, with 11 bases in the middle. The CDR3 covers 15 residues. CDR1 and CDR2 (germline): KGHSH, LQKENI. The CDR3 DNA reads TGTGCCAGCTCCCAGGAGGTAGCAACTAATGAAAAACTGTTTTTT. This codes for CASSQEVATNEKLFF. The entire variable domain, with the rest obtained from reference TRBV18 and TRBJ1-4, is as follows: NAGVMQNPRHLVRRRGQEARLRCSPMKGHSHVYWYRQLPEEGLKFMVYLQKENIIDESGMPKERFSAEFPKEGPSILRIQQVVRGDSAAYFCASSQEVATNEKLFFGSGTQLSVL.

The chain combines TRBV30 with TRBJ1-1; unclear D gene. The CDR3 length is 14 residues. Germline-derived CDR1 and CDR2 are GTSNPN and SVGIG (reference sequence). Trimming cost V 2 bases and J 10 bases, with 20 bases left between them. The CDR3 bases are TGTGCCTGGAGTCCTCACGACACATTAGGAGGAGCTTTCTTT. Translating gives CAWSPHDTLGGAFF. The variable domain in full, with the rest retrieved from reference TRBV30 and TRBJ1-1, is SQTIHQWPATLVQPVGSPLSLECTVEGTSNPNLYWYRQAAGRGLQLLFYSVGIGQISSEVPQNLSASRPQDRQFILSSKKLLLSDSGFYLCAWSPHDTLGGAFFGQGTRLTVV.

This chain uses TRBV4-1 with TRBJ2-7, with 10 positions matching TRBD2. The CDR3 is 14 residues long. V shed 1 base, J shed 6 bases, and the junction held 3 bases outside the gene matches. Germline V gene data show CDR1 as MGHRA and CDR2 as YSYEKL. The CDR3 reads CASSQALAGAEQYF. For the CDR3, the DNA is TGCGCCAGCAGCCAAGCCCTAGCGGGAGCCGAGCAGTACTTC.

This clone has only one observation. V and J are TRBV7-3 and TRBJ2-2, with TRBD1 identical over 9 bases. Losses at the gene ends were 2 bases for V and 7 bases for J; bases not matched to a gene: 8. The V gene's germline CDR1 is SGHTA and CDR2 FQGTGA. The CDR3 spans 16 residues. CDR3 nucleotides: TGTGCCAGCAGCTTAGTCCCGACAGGGGGAGTCGGGGAGCTGTTTTTT. Its translation is CASSLVPTGGVGELFF.

The V gene is TRBV12-5, the J gene TRBJ2-5; 8 nucleotides agree with TRBD1. This CDR3 is 16 amino acids long. The V segment lost 2 bases and the J segment 5 bases; nucleotides outside the gene matches: 10. Germline V lookup: CDR1 LGHNT, CDR2 FRNRAP. The CDR3 DNA reads TGTGCTAGTGGTTTGACAGCAGGGGGCGGAAGGGAGACCCAGTACTTC. Its protein product is CASGLTAGGGRETQYF.

This clone has only one observation. J is TRBJ1-1 and V is TRBV15; TRBD1 might be the D (6 bases). The CDR3 loop spans 15 amino acids. Germline V gene lookup returns CDR1 LNHNV and CDR2 YYDKDF (reference sequence). V was pared by 5 bases and J by 0 bases, with 13 bases between. The CDR3: CATSVWGGLNTEAFF. The CDR3 region has the DNA TGTGCCACCAGCGTCTGGGGGGGCCTGAACACTGAAGCTTTCTTT. The full variable domain, its missing parts supplied by reference TRBV15 and TRBJ1-1, is DAMVIQNPRYQVTQFGKPVTLSCSQTLNHNVMYWYQQKSSQAPKLLFHYYDKDFNNEADTPDNFQSRRPNTSFCFLDIRSPGLGDTAMYLCATSVWGGLNTEAFFGQGTRLTVV.

This chain uses TRBV29-1 with TRBJ2-5; 8 nucleotides align to TRBD2. CDR3 size: 14 residues. Germline V lookup: CDR1 SQVTM, CDR2 ANQGSEA. V lost 4 bases and J lost 0; bases outside the gene matches: 4. CDR3: CSVGLAGNQETQYF. The CDR3 DNA reads as TGCAGCGTTGGGTTAGCGGGGAACCAAGAGACCCAGTACTTC. The full variable domain, completed using reference TRBV29-1 and TRBJ2-5, is SAVISQKPSRDICQRGTSLTIQCQVDSQVTMMFWYRQQPGQSLTLIATANQGSEATYESGFVIDKFPISRPNLTFSTLTVSNMSPEDSSIYLCSVGLAGNQETQYFGPGTRLLVL.

This sequence joins TRBV27 and TRBJ2-7; the match to TRBD1 covers 11 bases. The germline CDR1 and CDR2 sequences are MNHEY and SMNVEV (reference sequence). CDR3 size: 14 residues. The ends lost 5 bases at V and 4 bases at J; junction bases unmatched: 4. The CDR3 DNA sequence: TGTGCCAGCAGTCTCGGACAGGGGGCGTACGAGCAGTACTTC. It specifies CASSLGQGAYEQYF.

The J gene is TRBJ1-1, the V gene TRBV4-1, with D perhaps TRBD1 (5 bases). The CDR3 is 15 amino acids. V was trimmed by 2 bases and J by 6 bases, leaving 16 bases between them. Germline lookup yields CDR1 MGHRA and CDR2 YSYEKL. Here the CDR3 DNA reads TGCGCCAGCAGCCAAAGTCGCGACAGTGACCCTGAAGCTTTCTTT. This translates into CASSQSRDSDPEAFF.

This clone was counted a few times. The CDR3 here is CASSEGGQETQYF. The DNA for the CDR3 is TGCGCCAGCAGTGAGGGGGGGCAAGAGACCCAGTACTTC. This sequence joins TRBV10-1 and TRBJ2-5; a possible D gene is TRBD2 (6 bases). V was clipped by 2 bases and J by 2 bases, with 6 bases between them. Per germline, CDR1 WNHNN and CDR2 SYGVQD (reference sequence). The CDR3 contains 13 residues.

This chain links TRBV7-2 with TRBJ2-7, with D maybe TRBD2 (5 bases). This CDR3 has 14 residues. V lost 5 bases, J lost 2 bases, and 13 bases lay in between. Germline CDR1 SGHTA, CDR2 FQGNSA. The CDR3 DNA sequence: TGTGCCAGCAGCGCAGGTAGCGTAACCTACGAGCAGTACTTC. The encoded protein is CASSAGSVTYEQYF.

For this clone: This sample includes further DNA sequences coding for the same CDR3. V gene TRBV28 combines with J gene TRBJ2-3; TRBD2 matches at 9 bases. V shed 6 bases, J shed 3 bases, and the junction held 7 bases outside the gene matches. Germline V lookup: CDR1 MDHEN, CDR2 SYDVKM. The CDR3 contains 15 residues. CDR3 coding DNA: TGTGCCAGCAGCCAAAGACTAGCGGCGACAGATACGCAGTATTTT. Its translation is CASSQRLAATDTQYF.

The chain links TRBV7-9 to TRBJ2-2; a weak D match, TRBD1 (6 bases). V was trimmed by 5 bases and J by 6 bases, leaving 10 bases between them. The CDR3 is made up of 13 amino acids. The germline CDR1 and CDR2 sequences are SEHNR and FQNEAQ (reference sequence). CDR3 in amino acids: CASSPTGPGELFF. The DNA of the CDR3 is TGTGCCAGCAGCCCGACAGGTCCCGGGGAGCTGTTTTTT.

Here the CDR3 DNA reads TGTGCCATCAGTGATCCCGGGACAGGGGGCGGAAACACCATATATTTT. Encoded protein: CAISDPGTGGGNTIYF. V usage is TRBV10-3 and J usage is TRBJ1-3; 12 positions match TRBD1. The CDR3 loop spans 16 amino acids. V dropped 3 bases and J dropped 4; count of bases not matched to a gene: 4. CDR1 is ENHRY, CDR2 SYGVKD, per germline.

The chain joins TRBV6-1 to TRBJ1-5; possibly TRBD1 for D (5 bases). The CDR3 covers 13 residues. CDR1 is MNHNS, CDR2 SASEGT, per germline. Trimming removed 4 bases from V and 5 bases from J, with 9 bases in between. CDR3 nucleotide sequence: TGTGCCAGCAGTGGGGCCAGGGATCAGCCCCAGCATTTT. This translates into CASSGARDQPQHF.